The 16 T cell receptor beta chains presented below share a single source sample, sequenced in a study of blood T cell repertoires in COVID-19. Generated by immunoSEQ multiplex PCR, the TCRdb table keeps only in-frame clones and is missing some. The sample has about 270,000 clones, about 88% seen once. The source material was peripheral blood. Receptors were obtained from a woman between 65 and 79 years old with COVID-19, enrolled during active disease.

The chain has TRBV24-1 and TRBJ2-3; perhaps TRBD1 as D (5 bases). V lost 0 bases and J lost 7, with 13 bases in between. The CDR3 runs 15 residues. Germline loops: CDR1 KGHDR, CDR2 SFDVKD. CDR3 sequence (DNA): TGTGCCACCAGTGATTTGAGGACACAGCCAAATACGCAGTATTTT. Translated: CATSDLRTQPNTQYF.

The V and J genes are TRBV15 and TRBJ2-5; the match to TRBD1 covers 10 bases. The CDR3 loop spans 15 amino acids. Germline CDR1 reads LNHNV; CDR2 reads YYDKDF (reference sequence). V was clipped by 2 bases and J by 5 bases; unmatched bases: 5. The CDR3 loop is CATSRPKTGGETQYF. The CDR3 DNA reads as TGTGCCACCAGCAGACCGAAGACAGGGGGCGAGACCCAGTACTTC. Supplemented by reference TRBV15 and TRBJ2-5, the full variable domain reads DAMVIQNPRYQVTQFGKPVTLSCSQTLNHNVMYWYQQKSSQAPKLLFHYYDKDFNNEADTPDNFQSRRPNTSFCFLDIRSPGLGDTAMYLCATSRPKTGGETQYFGPGTRLLVL.

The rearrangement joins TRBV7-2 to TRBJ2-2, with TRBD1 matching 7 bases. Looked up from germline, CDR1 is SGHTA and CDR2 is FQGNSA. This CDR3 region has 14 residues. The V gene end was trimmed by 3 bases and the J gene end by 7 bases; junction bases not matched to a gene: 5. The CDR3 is CASSFKGADGELFF. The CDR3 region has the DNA TGTGCCAGCAGCTTTAAGGGGGCAGACGGGGAGCTGTTTTTT.

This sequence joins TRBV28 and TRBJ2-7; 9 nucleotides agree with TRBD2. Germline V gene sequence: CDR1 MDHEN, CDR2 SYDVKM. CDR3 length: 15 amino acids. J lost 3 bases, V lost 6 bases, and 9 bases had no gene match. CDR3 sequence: CASRRLLAGFYEQYF. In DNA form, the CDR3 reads TGTGCCAGCAGACGCCTTCTAGCGGGGTTCTACGAGCAGTACTTC.

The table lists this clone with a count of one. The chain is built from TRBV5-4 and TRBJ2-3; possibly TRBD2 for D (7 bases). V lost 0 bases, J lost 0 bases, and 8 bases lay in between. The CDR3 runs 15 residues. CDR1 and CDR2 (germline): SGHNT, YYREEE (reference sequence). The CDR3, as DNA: TGTGCCAGCAGCTTGGGCGGGGGCAGCACAGATACGCAGTATTTT. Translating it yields CASSLGGGSTDTQYF.

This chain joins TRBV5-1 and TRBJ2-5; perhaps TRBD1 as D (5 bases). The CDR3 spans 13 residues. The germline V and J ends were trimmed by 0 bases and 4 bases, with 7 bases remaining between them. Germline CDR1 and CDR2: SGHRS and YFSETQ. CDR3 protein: CASSLGQRETQYF. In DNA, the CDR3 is TGCGCCAGCAGCTTGGGACAGCGAGAGACCCAGTACTTC.

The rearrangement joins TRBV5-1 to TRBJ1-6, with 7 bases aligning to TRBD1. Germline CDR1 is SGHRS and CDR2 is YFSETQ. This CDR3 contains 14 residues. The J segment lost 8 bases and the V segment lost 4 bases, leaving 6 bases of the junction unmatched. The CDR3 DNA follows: TGCGCCAGCAGCCCCGACAGGGAGGATTCACCCCTCCACTTT. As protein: CASSPDREDSPLHF.

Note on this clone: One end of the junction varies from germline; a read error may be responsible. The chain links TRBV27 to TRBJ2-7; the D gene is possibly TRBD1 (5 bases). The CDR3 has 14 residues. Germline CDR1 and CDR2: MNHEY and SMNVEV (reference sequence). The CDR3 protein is CASSLYPQGAERNF. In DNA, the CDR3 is TGTGCCAGCAGTTTATATCCCCAAGGGGCCGAAAGGAACTTC.

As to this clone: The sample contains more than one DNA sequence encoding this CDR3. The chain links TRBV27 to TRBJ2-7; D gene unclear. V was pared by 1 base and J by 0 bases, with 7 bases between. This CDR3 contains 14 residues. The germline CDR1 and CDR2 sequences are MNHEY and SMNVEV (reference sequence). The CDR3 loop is CASSLLAGSYEQYF. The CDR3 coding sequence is TGTGCCAGCAGTTTATTGGCAGGCTCCTACGAGCAGTACTTC.

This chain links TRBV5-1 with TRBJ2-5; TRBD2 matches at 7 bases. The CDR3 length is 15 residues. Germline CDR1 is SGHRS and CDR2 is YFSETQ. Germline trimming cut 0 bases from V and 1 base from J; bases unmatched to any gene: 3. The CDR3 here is CASSLGGLLQETQYF. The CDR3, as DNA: TGCGCCAGCAGCTTGGGGGGACTACTCCAAGAGACCCAGTACTTC.

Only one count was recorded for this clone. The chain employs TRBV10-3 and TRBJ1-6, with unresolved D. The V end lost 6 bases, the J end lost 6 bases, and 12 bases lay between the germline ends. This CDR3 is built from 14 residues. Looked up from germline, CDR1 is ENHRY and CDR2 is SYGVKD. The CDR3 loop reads CAIREDRLNSPLHF. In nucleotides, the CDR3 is TGTGCCATCAGGGAAGACCGACTTAATTCACCCCTCCACTTT.

This CDR3 is CASSLTGEQPQHF. The DNA for the CDR3 is TGTGCCAGCAGCCTGACAGGGGAACAGCCCCAGCATTTT. This chain links TRBV9 with TRBJ1-5; TRBD1 agrees at 8 bases. With 4 bases clipped from V and 7 bases from J, the junction kept 4 bases outside the gene matches. This CDR3 is 13 amino acids long. Looked up from germline, CDR1 is SGDLS and CDR2 is YYNGEE.

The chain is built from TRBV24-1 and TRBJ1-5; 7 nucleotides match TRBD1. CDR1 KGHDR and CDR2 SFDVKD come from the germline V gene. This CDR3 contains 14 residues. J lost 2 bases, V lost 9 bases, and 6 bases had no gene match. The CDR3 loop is CATQGGWGNQPQHF. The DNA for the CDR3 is TGTGCCACCCAAGGGGGCTGGGGCAATCAGCCCCAGCATTTT.

The CDR3 DNA is TGTGCCAGCATCGGAGCAATCCCGGGTCAGCCCCAGCATTTT. Translated: CASIGAIPGQPQHF. J is TRBJ1-5 and V is TRBV6-5; D is undetermined. Germline V gene lookup returns CDR1 MNHEY and CDR2 SVGAGI. V lost 7 bases and J 6 bases, leaving 16 bases between the germline ends. CDR3 length: 14 residues.

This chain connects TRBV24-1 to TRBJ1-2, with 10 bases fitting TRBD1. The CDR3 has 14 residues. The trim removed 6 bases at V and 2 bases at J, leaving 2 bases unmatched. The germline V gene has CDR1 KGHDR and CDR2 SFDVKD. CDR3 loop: CATSRGQGNYGYTF. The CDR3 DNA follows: TGTGCCACCAGTCGGGGACAGGGGAACTATGGCTACACCTTC.

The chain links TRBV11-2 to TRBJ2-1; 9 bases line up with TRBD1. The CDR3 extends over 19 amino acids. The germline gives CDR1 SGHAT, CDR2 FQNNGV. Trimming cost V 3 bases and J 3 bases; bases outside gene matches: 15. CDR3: CASSLSRTGARVVYNEQFF. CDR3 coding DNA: TGTGCCAGCAGCTTGTCCCGGACAGGGGCCCGGGTTGTCTACAATGAGCAGTTCTTC.